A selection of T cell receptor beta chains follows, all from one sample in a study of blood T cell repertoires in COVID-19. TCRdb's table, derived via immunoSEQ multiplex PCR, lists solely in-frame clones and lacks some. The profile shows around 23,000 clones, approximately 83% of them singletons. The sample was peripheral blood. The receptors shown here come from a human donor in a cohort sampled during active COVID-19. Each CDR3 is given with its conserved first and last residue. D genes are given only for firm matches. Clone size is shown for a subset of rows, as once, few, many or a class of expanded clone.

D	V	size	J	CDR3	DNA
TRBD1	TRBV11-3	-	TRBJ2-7	CASSPGQGTHEQYF	TGTGCCAGCAGCCCGGGACAGGGGACCCACGAGCAGTACTTC
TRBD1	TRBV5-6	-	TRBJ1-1	CASRGQTMNTEAFF	TGTGCCAGCAGGGGACAGACCATGAACACTGAAGCTTTCTTT
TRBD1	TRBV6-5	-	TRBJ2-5	CASSLTDRGPQETQYF	TGTGCCAGCAGTTTAACTGACAGGGGGCCTCAAGAGACCCAGTACTTC
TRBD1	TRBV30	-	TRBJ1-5	CACRHGQGLNQPQHF	TGTGCCTGCCGTCATGGACAGGGGCTCAATCAGCCCCAGCATTTT
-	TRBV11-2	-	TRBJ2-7	CASSLNPGASYEQYF	TGTGCCAGCAGCTTAAACCCGGGAGCCTCCTACGAGCAGTACTTC
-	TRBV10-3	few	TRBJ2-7	CAISEAGRRSVGYEQYF	TGTGCCATCAGTGAGGCGGGACGCCGATCAGTAGGATACGAGCAGTACTTC
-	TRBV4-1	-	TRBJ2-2	CASSSTTGTNTGELFF	TGCGCCAGCAGTAGCACGACAGGTACGAACACCGGGGAGCTGTTTTTT
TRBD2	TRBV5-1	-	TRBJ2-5	CASSETSGGAGETQYF	TGCGCCAGCAGCGAAACTAGCGGGGGGGCCGGGGAGACCCAGTACTTC
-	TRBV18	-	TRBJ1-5	CASSPRAWGGGSNQPQHF	TGTGCCAGCTCACCACGCGCTTGGGGGGGAGGAAGCAATCAGCCCCAGCATTTT
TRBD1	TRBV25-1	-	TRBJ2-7	CASSKFQGAAYEQYF	TGTGCCAGCAGTAAATTCCAGGGGGCCGCCTACGAGCAGTACTTC